The 13 T cell receptor beta chains below all came from one sample that was sequenced in a study of T cells after posttransplantation cyclophosphamide (dated by TCRdb to about 2016). The library was made by the immunoSEQ multiplex PCR assay. TCRdb stores this immuneACCESS table with in-frame sequences only. Part of the clones is absent; in the studies checked, under half of the shortfall reflects unresolved V genes, and no reason is known for the rest. The sample table lists some 4,000 clones, approximately 75% of them with a count of one. The top ten hold 45% to 65% of the sample. The control group consisted of roughly 10 patients who received myeloablative marrow transplants with methotrexate plus a calcineurin inhibitor and who were sampled 1 year after transplant. The sequenced sample was PBMCs, obtained after allogeneic stem cell transplant with calcineurin inhibitor and methotrexate. The receptor set was obtained from a female patient between 50 and 59 years old who received an allogeneic stem cell transplant from an unrelated donor, was CMV-positive, and had acute and chronic GVHD. In transplant recipients, some T cells may be of donor rather than host origin.

Only one count was recorded for this clone. Germline and junction disagree at one end, which may indicate a read error. The chain joins TRBV11-2 to TRBJ2-3; 7 nucleotides align to TRBD2. The CDR3 length is 17 residues. CDR1 SGHAT and CDR2 FQNNGV come from the germline V gene. The CDR3 sequence is CASSRGAGFGSTDAQYF. CDR3 in DNA: TGTGCCAGCAGCCGGGGAGCGGGGTTCGGTAGCACAGATGCGCAGTATTTT. Full variable domain (outside the CDR3, taken from reference TRBV11-2 and TRBJ2-3): EAGVAQSPRYKIIEKRQSVAFWCNPISGHATLYWYQQILGQGPKLLIQFQNNGVVDDSQLPKDRFSAERLKGVDSTLKIQPAKLEDSAVYLCASSRGAGFGSTDAQYFGPGTRLTVL.

The chain links TRBV5-4 to TRBJ1-2; D possibly corresponds to TRBD1 (6 bases). This CDR3 spans 13 amino acids. The V end was cut by 4 bases, the J end by 6 bases, with 13 bases between. CDR1 and CDR2 from the germline V gene are SGHNT and YYREEE (reference sequence). DNA for the CDR3: TGTGCCAGCAGCGTTGACAGGACCCATGGCTACACCTTC. This encodes CASSVDRTHGYTF.

The chain joins TRBV25-1 to TRBJ1-5, with TRBD1 matching 8 bases. The germline CDR1 and CDR2 sequences are MGHDK and SYGVNS. J was trimmed by 3 bases and V by 6 bases; bases with no gene match: 1. The CDR3 sequence is 13 residues long. CDR3 nucleotide sequence: TGTGCCAGCAGGGGACAGGTCAATCAGCCCCAGCATTTT. Protein product: CASRGQVNQPQHF.

This clone was counted once. The chain links TRBV9 to TRBJ1-1, with 8 nucleotides matching TRBD1. Germline lookup yields CDR1 SGDLS and CDR2 YYNGEE. The CDR3 covers 16 residues. J gave up 4 bases and V 4 bases, and 12 bases lay outside the gene matches. The CDR3 DNA follows: TGTGCCAGCAGCACAAATAAGGGACAGGCGGGCACTGAAGCTTTCTTT. It is translated as CASSTNKGQAGTEAFF.

This clone was recorded many times. Here the CDR3 DNA reads TGTGCCAGCAGTTTAAGGACAGGGGGCTCGGTTACGCAGTATTTT. Protein sequence: CASSLRTGGSVTQYF. The gene calls are TRBV6-5 and TRBJ2-3; 11 bases match TRBD1. This CDR3 has 15 residues. Germline CDR1 reads MNHEY; CDR2 reads SVGAGI. J lost 8 bases, V lost 4 bases, and 8 bases had no gene match.

The J gene is TRBJ2-5, the V gene TRBV9, with D possibly being TRBD2 (5 bases). Germline V CDR1 and CDR2: SGDLS, YYNGEE. This CDR3 is built from 15 residues. Trimming removed 4 bases from V and 8 bases from J, with 21 bases in between. The CDR3 here is CASSPGLHSRETQYF. The CDR3 DNA sequence: TGTGCCAGCAGCCCCGGACTGCATTCAAGAGAAACCCAGTACTTC.

The chain joins TRBV6-5 to TRBJ2-7; TRBD2 is a possible D gene (6 bases). The germline V gene encodes CDR1 MNHEY and CDR2 SVGAGI. Trimming removed 0 bases from V and 3 bases from J, with 9 bases in between. CDR3 length: 14 amino acids. The CDR3 region has the DNA TGTGCCAGCAGTTACTCAAAGACTAGCTACGAGCAGTACTTC. This translates into CASSYSKTSYEQYF.

The DNA of the CDR3 is TGTGCCAGCAGTTACTCGCGGGAGGCGCACAATGAGCAGTTCTTC. It specifies CASSYSREAHNEQFF. The chain has TRBV6-5 and TRBJ2-1; 8 nucleotides align to TRBD2. V was clipped by 0 bases and J by 5 bases; unmatched bases: 3. This CDR3 is built from 15 residues. CDR1 and CDR2 from the germline V gene are MNHEY and SVGAGI.

The chain has TRBV10-1 and TRBJ2-7; D is unclear. The CDR3 length is 12 residues. CDR1 and CDR2 (germline): WNHNN, SYGVQD (reference sequence). Trimming shortened V by 3 bases and J by 4 bases, and 7 bases separated the two germline ends. The CDR3 reads CASSDAGYEQYF. The DNA for the CDR3 is TGCGCCAGCAGTGACGCCGGGTACGAGCAGTACTTC.

The gene calls are TRBV29-1 and TRBJ2-1, with D possibly matching TRBD2 (6 bases). CDR1 and CDR2 from the germline V gene are SQVTM and ANQGSEA. The CDR3 sequence is 11 residues long. CDR3 coding DNA: TGCAGTTTTTCGACTAGAGGTGAGCAGTTCTTC. Translating it yields CSFSTRGEQFF.

This clone was observed once. V is TRBV9 and J is TRBJ1-6; D gene uncertain. The CDR3 sequence is 15 residues long. Germline V gives CDR1 SGDLS, CDR2 YYNGEE. V gave up 0 bases and J gave up 7 bases, with 11 bases separating them. The CDR3 sequence: CASSVGGSGNSPLHF. The DNA for the CDR3 is TGTGCCAGCAGCGTAGGAGGGTCGGGGAATTCACCCCTCCACTTT.

In its sample, this clone was seen once. The chain recombines TRBV30 with TRBJ2-1; tentatively, D is TRBD2 (6 bases). The CDR3 has 18 residues. V shed 2 bases and J shed 0 bases, with 20 bases lying between them. Germline CDR1 reads GTSNPN; CDR2 reads SVGIG (reference sequence). The CDR3 DNA sequence: TGTGCCTGGAGTAAGAACCGTCTAGCGTTTAGCTCCTACAATGAGCAGTTCTTC. Translating gives CAWSKNRLAFSSYNEQFF.

V is TRBV27 and J is TRBJ2-1; TRBD2 agrees at 8 bases. The CDR3 has 15 residues. Germline V lookup: CDR1 MNHEY, CDR2 SMNVEV (reference sequence). V shed 7 bases, J shed 5 bases, and the junction held 10 bases outside the gene matches. The CDR3 sequence is CASIPTSGGNNEQFF. CDR3 DNA: TGTGCCAGCATTCCAACTAGCGGAGGTAACAATGAGCAGTTCTTC.